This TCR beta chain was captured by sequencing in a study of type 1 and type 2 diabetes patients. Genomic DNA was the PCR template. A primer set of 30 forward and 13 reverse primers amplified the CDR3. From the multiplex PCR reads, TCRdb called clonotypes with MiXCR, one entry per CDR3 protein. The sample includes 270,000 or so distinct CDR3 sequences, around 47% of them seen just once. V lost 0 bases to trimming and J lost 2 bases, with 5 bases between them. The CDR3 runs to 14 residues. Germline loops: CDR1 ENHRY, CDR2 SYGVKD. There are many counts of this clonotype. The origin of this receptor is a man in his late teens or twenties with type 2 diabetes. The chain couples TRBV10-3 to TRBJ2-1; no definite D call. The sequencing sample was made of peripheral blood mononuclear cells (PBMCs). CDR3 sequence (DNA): TGTGCCATCAGTGAGTCTGGGGCCTACAATGAGCAGTTCTTC. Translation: CAISESGAYNEQFF.